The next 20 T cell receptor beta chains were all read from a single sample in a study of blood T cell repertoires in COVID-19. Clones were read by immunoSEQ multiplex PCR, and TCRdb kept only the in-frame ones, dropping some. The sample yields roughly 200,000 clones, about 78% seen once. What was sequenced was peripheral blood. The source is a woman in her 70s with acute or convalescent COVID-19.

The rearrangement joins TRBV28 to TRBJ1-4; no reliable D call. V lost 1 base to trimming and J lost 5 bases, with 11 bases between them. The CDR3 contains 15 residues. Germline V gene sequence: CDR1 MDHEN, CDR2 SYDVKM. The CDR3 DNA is TGTGCCAGCAGTTTATTTGCAGATACAAATGAAAAACTGTTTTTT. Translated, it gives CASSLFADTNEKLFF.

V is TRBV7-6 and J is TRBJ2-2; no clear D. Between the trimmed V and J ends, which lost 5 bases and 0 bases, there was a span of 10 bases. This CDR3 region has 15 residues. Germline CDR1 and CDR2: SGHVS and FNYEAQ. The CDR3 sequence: CASSRDNANTGELFF. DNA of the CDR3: TGTGCCAGCAGCCGTGACAACGCGAACACCGGGGAGCTGTTTTTT.

CDR3 amino acids: CASSPWGSGSHNEQFF. As DNA, the CDR3 is TGTGCCAGCAGCCCCTGGGGTAGCGGGTCCCACAATGAGCAGTTCTTC. The chain employs TRBV7-2 and TRBJ2-1, with 7 bases matching TRBD2. The CDR3 is made up of 16 amino acids. The V gene end was trimmed by 5 bases and the J gene end by 5 bases; junction bases not matched to a gene: 12. The germline V gene has CDR1 SGHTA and CDR2 FQGNSA.

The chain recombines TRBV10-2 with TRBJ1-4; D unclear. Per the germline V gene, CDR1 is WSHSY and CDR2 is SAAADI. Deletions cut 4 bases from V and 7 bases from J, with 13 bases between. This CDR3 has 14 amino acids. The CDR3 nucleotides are TGCGCCAGCAGTGCCCCAGGCGTAGTTGAAAAACTGTTTTTT. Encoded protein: CASSAPGVVEKLFF.

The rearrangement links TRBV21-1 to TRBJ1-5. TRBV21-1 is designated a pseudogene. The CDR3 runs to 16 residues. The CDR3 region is CASSKDKVGGDQPQHF. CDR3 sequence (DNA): TGTGCCAGCAGCAAAGACAAGGTTGGGGGGGATCAGCCCCAGCATTTT.

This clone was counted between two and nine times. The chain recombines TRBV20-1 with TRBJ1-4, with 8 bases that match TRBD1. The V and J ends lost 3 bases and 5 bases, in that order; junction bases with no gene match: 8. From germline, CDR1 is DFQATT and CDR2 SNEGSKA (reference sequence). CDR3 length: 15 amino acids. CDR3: CSASGQGAVNEKLFF. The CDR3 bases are TGCAGTGCTAGTGGGCAGGGGGCAGTGAATGAAAAACTGTTTTTT.

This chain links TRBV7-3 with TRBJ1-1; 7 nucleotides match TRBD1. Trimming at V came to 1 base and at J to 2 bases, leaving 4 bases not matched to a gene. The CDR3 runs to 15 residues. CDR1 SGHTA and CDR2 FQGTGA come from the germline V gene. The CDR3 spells CASSLIRGQNTEAFF. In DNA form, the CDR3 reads TGTGCCAGCAGCTTAATAAGGGGGCAAAACACTGAAGCTTTCTTT.

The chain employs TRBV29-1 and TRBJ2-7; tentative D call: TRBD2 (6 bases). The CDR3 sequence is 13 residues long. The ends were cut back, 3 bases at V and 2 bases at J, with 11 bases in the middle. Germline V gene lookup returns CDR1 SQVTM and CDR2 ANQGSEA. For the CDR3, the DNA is TGCAGCGTTGATGACGGGAGAACCTACGAGCAGTACTTC. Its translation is CSVDDGRTYEQYF.

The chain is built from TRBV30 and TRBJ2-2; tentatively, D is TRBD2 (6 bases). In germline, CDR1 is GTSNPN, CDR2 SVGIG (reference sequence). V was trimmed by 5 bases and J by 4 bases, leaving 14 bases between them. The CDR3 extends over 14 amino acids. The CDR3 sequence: CAWLGREFTGELFF. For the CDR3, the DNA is TGTGCCTGGTTAGGCCGGGAGTTCACCGGGGAGCTGTTTTTT.

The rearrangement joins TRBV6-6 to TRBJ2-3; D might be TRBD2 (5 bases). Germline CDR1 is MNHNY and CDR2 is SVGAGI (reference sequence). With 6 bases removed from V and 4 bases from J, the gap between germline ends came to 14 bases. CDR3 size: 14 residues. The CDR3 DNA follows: TGTGCCAGCAGCCGGGGTGTTGTAGCAGATACGCAGTATTTT. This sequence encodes CASSRGVVADTQYF.

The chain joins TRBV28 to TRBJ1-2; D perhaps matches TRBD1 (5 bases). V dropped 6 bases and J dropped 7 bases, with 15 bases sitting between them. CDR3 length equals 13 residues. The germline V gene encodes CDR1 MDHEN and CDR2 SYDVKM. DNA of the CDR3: TGTGCCAGCAGACTTATAGGGGAGGGTGGCTACACCTTC. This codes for CASRLIGEGGYTF.

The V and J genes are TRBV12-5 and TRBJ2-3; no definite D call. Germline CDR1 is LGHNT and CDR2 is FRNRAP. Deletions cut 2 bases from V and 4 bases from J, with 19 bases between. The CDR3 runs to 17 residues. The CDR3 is CASGLLSSFNGADTQYF. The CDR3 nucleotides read TGTGCTAGTGGTTTGTTATCTTCCTTTAACGGAGCAGATACGCAGTATTTT.

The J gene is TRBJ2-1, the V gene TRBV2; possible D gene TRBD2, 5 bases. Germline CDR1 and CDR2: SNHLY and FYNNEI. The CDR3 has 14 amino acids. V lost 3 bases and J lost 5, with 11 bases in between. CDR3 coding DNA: TGTGCCAGCAGTGAGAATCACGGGGACAATGAGCAGTTCTTC. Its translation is CASSENHGDNEQFF. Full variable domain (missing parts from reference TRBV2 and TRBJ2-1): EPEVTQTPSHQVTQMGQEVILRCVPISNHLYFYWYRQILGQKVEFLVSFYNNEISEKSEIFDDQFSVERPDGSNFTLKIRSTKLEDSAMYFCASSENHGDNEQFFGPGTRLTVL.

Written as DNA, the CDR3 is TGTGCCAGCAGCGGACTAGCGGTAACCTACAATGAGCAGTTCTTC. This sequence encodes CASSGLAVTYNEQFF. The gene calls are TRBV27 and TRBJ2-1; 10 bases map to TRBD2. Germline V gene lookup returns CDR1 MNHEY and CDR2 SMNVEV (reference sequence). The CDR3 has 15 amino acids. J gave up 2 bases and V 6 bases, and 4 bases lay outside the gene matches.

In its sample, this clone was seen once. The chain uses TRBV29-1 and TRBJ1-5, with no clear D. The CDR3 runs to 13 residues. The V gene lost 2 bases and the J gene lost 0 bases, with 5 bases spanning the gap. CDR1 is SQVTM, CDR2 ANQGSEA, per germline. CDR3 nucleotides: TGCAGCGTTGAAACAGATAGCAATCAGCCCCAGCATTTT. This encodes CSVETDSNQPQHF. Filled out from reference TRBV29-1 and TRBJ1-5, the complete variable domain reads SAVISQKPSRDICQRGTSLTIQCQVDSQVTMMFWYRQQPGQSLTLIATANQGSEATYESGFVIDKFPISRPNLTFSTLTVSNMSPEDSSIYLCSVETDSNQPQHFGDGTRLSIL.

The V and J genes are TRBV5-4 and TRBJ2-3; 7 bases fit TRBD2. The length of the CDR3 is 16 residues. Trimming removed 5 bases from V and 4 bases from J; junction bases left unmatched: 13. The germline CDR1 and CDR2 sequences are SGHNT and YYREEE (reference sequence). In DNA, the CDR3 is TGTGCCAGCAGTTACCGGATGGGAGGGCCATCAGATACGCAGTATTTT. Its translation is CASSYRMGGPSDTQYF.

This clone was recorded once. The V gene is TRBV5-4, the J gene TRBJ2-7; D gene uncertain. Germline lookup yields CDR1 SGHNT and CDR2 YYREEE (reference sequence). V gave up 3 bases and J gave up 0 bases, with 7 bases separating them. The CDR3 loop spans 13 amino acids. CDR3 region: CASSSTASYEQYF. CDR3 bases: TGTGCCAGCAGCTCCACAGCCTCCTACGAGCAGTACTTC.

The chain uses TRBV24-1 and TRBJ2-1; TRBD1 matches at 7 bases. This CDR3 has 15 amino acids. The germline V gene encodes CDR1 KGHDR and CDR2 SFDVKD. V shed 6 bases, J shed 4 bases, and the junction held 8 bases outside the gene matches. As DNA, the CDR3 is TGTGCCACCAGTTTCCCGGGACAGTCTTACAATGAGCAGTTCTTC. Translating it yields CATSFPGQSYNEQFF.

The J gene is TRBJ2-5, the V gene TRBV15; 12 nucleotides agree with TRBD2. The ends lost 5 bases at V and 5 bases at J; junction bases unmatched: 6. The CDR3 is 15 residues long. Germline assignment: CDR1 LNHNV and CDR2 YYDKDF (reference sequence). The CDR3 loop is CATSARLAGVETQYF. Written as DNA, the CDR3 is TGTGCCACCAGCGCCCGACTAGCGGGAGTGGAGACCCAGTACTTC.

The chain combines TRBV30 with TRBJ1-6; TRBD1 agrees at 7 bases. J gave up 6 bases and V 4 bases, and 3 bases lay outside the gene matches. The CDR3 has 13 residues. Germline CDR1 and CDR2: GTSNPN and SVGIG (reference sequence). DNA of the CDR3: TGTGCCTGGACTACAGGGGTTAATTCACCCCTCCACTTT. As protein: CAWTTGVNSPLHF.